Described below is a single T cell receptor beta chain sequence and its context. The antigen remains undetermined. This same CDR3 is encoded by further DNA sequences in the sample. This entry is derived from a study of cytomegalovirus exposure and HLA in healthy donors. Overall study results and limits: As was reported, the classifier diagnosed cytomegalovirus status with high specificity and sensitivity. Fewer N-insertions (relative to the 666-donor mean) were reportedly seen in an Asian-associated ancestry cluster in a later analysis. Later work associated more than 15,000 TCR beta sequences with HLA alleles at 0.05 false discovery rate. Cytomegalovirus association was assigned to some 160 TCR beta chains.

Looked up from germline, CDR1 is MNHEY and CDR2 is SVGAGI. The J segment lost 9 bases and the V segment lost 0 bases, leaving 7 bases of the junction unmatched. The CDR3 totals 16 residues. Both 60 Vbeta primers and 13 Jbeta primers went into the PCR. TCRdb keeps only in-frame clones here, not all; method: immunoSEQ multiplex PCR. The data contain approximately 150,000 clones, roughly 80% of them singletons. This chain connects TRBV6-5 to TRBJ1-6; 8 bases are a match to TRBD1. The sample taken for sequencing was PBMCs. The sequence derives from a male donor in good health and CMV-seronegative. DNA for the CDR3: TGTGCCAGCAGTTACTCGAGGGACAGGTTGGCTTCACCCCTCCACTTT. The encoded protein is CASSYSRDRLASPLHF.